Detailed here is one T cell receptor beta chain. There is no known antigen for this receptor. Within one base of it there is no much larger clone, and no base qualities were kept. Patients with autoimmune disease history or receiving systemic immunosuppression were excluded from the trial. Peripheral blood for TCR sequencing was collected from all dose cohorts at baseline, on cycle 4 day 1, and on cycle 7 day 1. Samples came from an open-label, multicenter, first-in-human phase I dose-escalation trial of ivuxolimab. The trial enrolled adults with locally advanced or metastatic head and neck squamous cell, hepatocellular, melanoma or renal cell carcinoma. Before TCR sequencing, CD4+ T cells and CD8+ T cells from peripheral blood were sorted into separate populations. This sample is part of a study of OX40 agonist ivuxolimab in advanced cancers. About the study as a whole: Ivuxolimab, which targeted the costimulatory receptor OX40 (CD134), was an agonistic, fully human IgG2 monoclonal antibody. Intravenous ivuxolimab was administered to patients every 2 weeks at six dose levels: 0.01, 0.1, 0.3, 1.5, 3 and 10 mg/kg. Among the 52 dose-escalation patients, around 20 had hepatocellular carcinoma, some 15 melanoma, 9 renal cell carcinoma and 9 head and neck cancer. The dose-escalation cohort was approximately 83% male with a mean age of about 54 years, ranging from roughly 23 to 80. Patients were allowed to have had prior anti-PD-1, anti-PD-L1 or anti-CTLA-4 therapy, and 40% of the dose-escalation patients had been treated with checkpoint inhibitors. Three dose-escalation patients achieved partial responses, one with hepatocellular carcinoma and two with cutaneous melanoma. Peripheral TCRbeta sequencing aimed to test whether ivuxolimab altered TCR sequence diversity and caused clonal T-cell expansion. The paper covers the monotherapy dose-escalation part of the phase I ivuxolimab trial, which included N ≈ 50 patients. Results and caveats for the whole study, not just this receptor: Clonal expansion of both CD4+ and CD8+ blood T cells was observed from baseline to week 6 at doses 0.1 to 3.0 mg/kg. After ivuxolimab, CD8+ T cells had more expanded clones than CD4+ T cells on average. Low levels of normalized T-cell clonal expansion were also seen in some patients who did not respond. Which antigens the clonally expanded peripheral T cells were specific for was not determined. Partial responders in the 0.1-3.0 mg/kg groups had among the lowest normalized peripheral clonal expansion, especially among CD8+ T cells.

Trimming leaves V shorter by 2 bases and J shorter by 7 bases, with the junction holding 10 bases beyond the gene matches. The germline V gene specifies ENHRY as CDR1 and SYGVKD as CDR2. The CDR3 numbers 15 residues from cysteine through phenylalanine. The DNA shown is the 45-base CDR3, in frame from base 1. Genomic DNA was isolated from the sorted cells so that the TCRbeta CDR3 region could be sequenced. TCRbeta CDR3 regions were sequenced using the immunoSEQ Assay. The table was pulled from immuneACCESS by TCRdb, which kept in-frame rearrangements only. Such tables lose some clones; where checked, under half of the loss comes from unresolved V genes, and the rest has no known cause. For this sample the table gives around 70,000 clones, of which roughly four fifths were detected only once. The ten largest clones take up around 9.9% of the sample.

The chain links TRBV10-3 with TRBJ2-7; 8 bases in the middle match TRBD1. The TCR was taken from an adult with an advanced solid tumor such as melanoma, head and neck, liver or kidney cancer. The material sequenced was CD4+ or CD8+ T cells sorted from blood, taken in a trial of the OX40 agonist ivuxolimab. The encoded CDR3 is CAISEAPGGAGEQYF. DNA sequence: TGTGCCATCAGTGAGGCCCCAGGGGGCGCGGGGGAGCAGTACTTC.